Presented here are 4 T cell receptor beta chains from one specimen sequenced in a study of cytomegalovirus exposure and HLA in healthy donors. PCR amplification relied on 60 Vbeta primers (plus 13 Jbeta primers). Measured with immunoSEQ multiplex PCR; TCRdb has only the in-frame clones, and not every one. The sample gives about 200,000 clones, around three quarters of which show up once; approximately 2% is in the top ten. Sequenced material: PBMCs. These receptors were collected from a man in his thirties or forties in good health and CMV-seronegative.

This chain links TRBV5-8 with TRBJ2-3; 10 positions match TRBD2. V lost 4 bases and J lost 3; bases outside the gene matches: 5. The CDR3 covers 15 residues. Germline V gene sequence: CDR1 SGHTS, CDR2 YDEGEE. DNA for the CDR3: TGTGCCAGCAGCCAGCGGGAGGGGAGGACAGATACGCAGTATTTT. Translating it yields CASSQREGRTDTQYF.

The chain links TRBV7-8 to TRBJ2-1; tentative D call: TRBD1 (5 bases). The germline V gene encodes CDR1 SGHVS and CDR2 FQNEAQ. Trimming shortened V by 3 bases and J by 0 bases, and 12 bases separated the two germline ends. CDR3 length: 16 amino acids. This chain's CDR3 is CASSLWGLSSYNEQFF. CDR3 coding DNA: TGTGCCAGCAGCTTGTGGGGCTTGAGCTCCTACAATGAGCAGTTCTTC.

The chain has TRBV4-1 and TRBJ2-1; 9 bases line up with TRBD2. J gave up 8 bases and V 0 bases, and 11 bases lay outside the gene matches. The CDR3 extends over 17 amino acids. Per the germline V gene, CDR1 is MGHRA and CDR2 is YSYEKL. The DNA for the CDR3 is TGCGCCAGCAGCCAAGATCGAGCTAGCGGGAATGGTCATGAGCAGTTCTTC. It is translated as CASSQDRASGNGHEQFF.

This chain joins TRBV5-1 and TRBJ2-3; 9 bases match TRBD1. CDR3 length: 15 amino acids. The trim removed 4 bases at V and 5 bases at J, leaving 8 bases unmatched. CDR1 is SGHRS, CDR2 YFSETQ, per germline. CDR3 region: CASSGSGTGIDTQYF. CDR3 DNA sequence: TGCGCCAGCAGCGGATCCGGGACAGGGATAGATACGCAGTATTTT.